This T cell receptor beta chain originates from a study of Ad26.COV2.S vaccination and SARS-CoV-2 variants. Study summary: Ad26.COV2.S given intramuscularly, once or twice 56 days apart.

Assay used: immunoSEQ multiplex PCR; TCRdb lists only in-frame clones, some missing. The sample yields about 480,000 clones, roughly 89% seen once. Broader study findings: Ad26.COV2.S recipients had broader spike-specific TCRs (P = 0.0014).

This CDR3 contains 16 residues. Germline V gene data show CDR1 as SNHLY and CDR2 as FYNNEI. J gave up 0 bases and V 8 bases, and 6 bases lay outside the gene matches. The treatment was: some 19 received Ad26.COV2.S at low or high dose, single or two shots; 5 received placebo; per-sample allocation not given. Collection of the samples took place on day 63 after the first injection of vaccine or placebo. Boston supplied an adult donor aged 18-55 years. An Ad26 vector carrying the Wuhan-strain SARS-CoV-2 spike served as the vaccine. For this clone: The antigen is unknown.

The clonotype was recovered from a person aged 18-60 years who received the Ad26.COV2.S COVID-19 vaccine or a placebo. Sequenced material: peripheral blood, taken in a trial of Ad26.COV2.S vaccine versus placebo. The chain carries TRBV2 and TRBJ1-4, with TRBD1 identical over 10 bases. CDR3 protein: CASQRDRGSTNEKLFF. CDR3 sequence (DNA): TGTGCCAGCCAGAGGGACAGGGGATCAACTAATGAAAAACTGTTTTTT. The full variable domain, with the rest looked up from reference TRBV2 and TRBJ1-4, is EPEVTQTPSHQVTQMGQEVILRCVPISNHLYFYWYRQILGQKVEFLVSFYNNEISEKSEIFDDQFSVERPDGSNFTLKIRSTKLEDSAMYFCASQRDRGSTNEKLFFGSGTQLSVL.